This T cell receptor beta chain derives from a study of blood T cell repertoires in COVID-19. Study details: T cells, B-cell-depleted T cells, or PBMCs provided the cDNA or gDNA that served as material.

Deletions cut 8 bases from V and 10 bases from J, with 15 bases between. Germline CDR1 is MNHEY and CDR2 is SMNVEV (reference sequence). CDR3 size: 13 residues. This table comes from immunoSEQ multiplex PCR, and its TCRdb copy is limited to in-frame clones, with some not included. Of 200,000 to 250,000 clones listed, less than 90% were seen once; the top ten hold around 18%. The sequenced sample was peripheral blood. This TCR was sampled from a woman aged 80 or older with active or convalescent COVID-19. The chain joins TRBV27 to TRBJ1-6; D is uncertain. The CDR3 sequence is CASQTDFGSPLHF. Written as DNA, the CDR3 is TGTGCCAGCCAGACGGACTTTGGGTCACCCCTCCACTTT.